This entry features one T cell receptor beta chain sequence. The antigen is undetermined. This entry is derived from a study of shared clonotypes between healthy human individuals. The CDR3 is made up of 12 amino acids. V lost 0 bases to trimming and J lost 9 bases, with 8 bases between them. Germline CDR1 MNHNS, CDR2 SASEGT. Study-wide points: Sharing of clonotypes among donors was expected to vary with sequencing depth.

All donors were healthy HIV-negative adults lacking recent acute infections or vaccinations. The unsorted samples took around 81 million PBMCs to get genomic DNA. Method: immunoSEQ multiplex PCR; TCRdb's copy keeps in-frame clones and lacks some. The table includes 490,000 or so clones, 60% to 85% detected once. The chain couples TRBV6-1 to TRBJ1-1; no clear D gene. The sample comprised PBMCs. The TCR comes from a woman aged 40-49 years in good health. Some clones in this sample may be carry-over from other donors' samples. Written as DNA, the CDR3 is TGTGCCAGCAGTGAAGCGCTCCCGAAAGCTTTCTTT. Its translation is CASSEALPKAFF.